The entry below gives a single T cell receptor (beta chain) sequence along with its context. As for treatment: randomized to nivolumab then ipilimumab (arm A) or the reverse (arm B). The CDR3 runs 16 residues. Trimming took 6 bases from V and 8 from J; bases not matched to a gene: 15. The germline V gene encodes CDR1 MNHGY and CDR2 SAAAGT. This specimen belongs to a study of sequential checkpoint blockade in melanoma. Study in general: Arm A got nivolumab then ipilimumab; arm B the reverse, 1:1.

Assay: immunoSEQ multiplex PCR; the TCRdb copy retains only in-frame clones and omits some. The sample has more than 650 clones; 18% are singletons. The specimen comprised tumor tissue (inferred from file names), sampled from a patient given nivolumab and ipilimumab in sequence. The receptor was derived from a human donor with melanoma. V is TRBV6-8 and J is TRBJ2-1, with TRBD1 matching over 8 bases. The CDR3 DNA sequence: TGTGCCAGCAGACCTCAGGGGGCGACGGTATCGGATGAGCAGTTCTTC. Its protein is CASRPQGATVSDEQFF.